These T cell receptor beta chains were read from a single sample in a study of Graves' ophthalmopathy and Graves' hyperthyroidism. TCRdb redid the calling of the multiplex PCR reads with MiXCR, one entry per CDR3 protein. The sample lists about 660,000 distinct CDR3 sequences, 35% to 50% occurring once. Input material: peripheral blood. All receptors derive from an adult man with Graves' ophthalmopathy. The CDR3 runs from the conserved cysteine through the conserved F or W. The order of the fields is J gene, D gene, V gene, clone size, CDR3 protein, CDR3 DNA. The D gene is left open where the match is weak. Not every row has a clone size; where given, it reads once, few, many or a size class.

J gene: TRBJ1-1; D gene: TRBD1; V gene: TRBV10-3; clone size: many; CDR3 protein: CASSYSRGRTEAFF; CDR3 DNA: TGTGCCAGCAGTTACTCCAGGGGGAGGACTGAAGCTTTCTTT
J gene: TRBJ1-3; D gene: -; V gene: TRBV13; clone size: many; CDR3 protein: CASSLRAASGNTIYF; CDR3 DNA: TGTGCCAGCAGCTTAAGGGCAGCCTCTGGAAACACCATATATTTT
J gene: TRBJ2-2; D gene: TRBD2; V gene: TRBV7-9; clone size: many; CDR3 protein: CASSNRTSVHTGELFF; CDR3 DNA: TGTGCCAGCAGCAACAGGACTAGCGTCCACACCGGGGAGCTGTTTTTT
J gene: TRBJ2-7; D gene: TRBD1; V gene: TRBV7-9; clone size: -; CDR3 protein: CAWGGQGASSYEQYF; CDR3 DNA: TGTGCGTGGGGAGGACAGGGGGCTTCCTCCTACGAGCAGTACTTC
J gene: TRBJ1-3; D gene: -; V gene: TRBV10-3; clone size: -; CDR3 protein: CAISVALGGNTIYF; CDR3 DNA: TGTGCCATCAGTGTGGCCTTAGGTGGAAACACCATATATTTT
J gene: TRBJ2-2; D gene: -; V gene: TRBV7-2; clone size: few; CDR3 protein: CASSQVGGGGTGELFF; CDR3 DNA: TGTGCCAGCAGCCAAGTCGGGGGAGGTGGCACCGGGGAGCTGTTTTTT
J gene: TRBJ1-2; D gene: -; V gene: TRBV7-9; clone size: many; CDR3 protein: CASSTKQVNYGYTF; CDR3 DNA: TGTGCCAGCAGCACGAAGCAGGTTAACTATGGCTACACCTTC
J gene: TRBJ1-2; D gene: -; V gene: TRBV20-1; clone size: once; CDR3 protein: CSARGFSGLGYTF; CDR3 DNA: TGCAGTGCTAGAGGGTTTTCAGGCCTTGGCTACACCTTC
J gene: TRBJ1-3; D gene: TRBD1; V gene: TRBV25-1; clone size: -; CDR3 protein: CAGQGGNTIYF; CDR3 DNA: TGTGCGGGACAGGGAGGAAACACCATATATTTT
J gene: TRBJ2-7; D gene: -; V gene: TRBV7-9; clone size: -; CDR3 protein: CASSLPRVGRYEQYF; CDR3 DNA: TGTGCCAGCAGCTTACCCAGGGTAGGGAGATACGAGCAGTACTTC
J gene: TRBJ1-3; D gene: -; V gene: TRBV30; clone size: many; CDR3 protein: CAWSVQGLSGNTIYF; CDR3 DNA: TGTGCCTGGAGTGTACAGGGCCTCTCTGGAAACACCATATATTTT
J gene: TRBJ2-5; D gene: TRBD1; V gene: TRBV10-3; clone size: -; CDR3 protein: CAISGGTGGAETQYF; CDR3 DNA: TGTGCCATCAGTGGCGGGACAGGGGGCGCAGAGACCCAGTACTTC
J gene: TRBJ2-5; D gene: -; V gene: TRBV24-1; clone size: -; CDR3 protein: CATDGGGPAETQYF; CDR3 DNA: TGTGCCACCGACGGCGGGGGCCCCGCGGAGACCCAGTACTTC
J gene: TRBJ2-3; D gene: -; V gene: TRBV15; clone size: few; CDR3 protein: CATSTDTGNTQYF; CDR3 DNA: TGTGCCACCAGCACCGACACGGGAAATACGCAGTATTTT
J gene: TRBJ2-5; D gene: -; V gene: TRBV2; clone size: many; CDR3 protein: CASSEFGDLPETQYF; CDR3 DNA: TGTGCCAGCAGTGAATTTGGGGACCTCCCAGAGACCCAGTACTTC
J gene: TRBJ2-2; D gene: -; V gene: TRBV25-1; clone size: -; CDR3 protein: CASSLQSAANTGELFF; CDR3 DNA: TGTGCCAGCAGCTTGCAGTCGGCCGCGAACACCGGGGAGCTGTTTTTT
J gene: TRBJ2-6; D gene: -; V gene: TRBV9; clone size: few; CDR3 protein: CASSVAAGANVLTF; CDR3 DNA: TGTGCCAGCAGCGTAGCCGCCGGGGCCAACGTCCTGACTTTC
J gene: TRBJ1-6; D gene: TRBD1; V gene: TRBV7-9; clone size: many; CDR3 protein: CASSHRDRDSPLHF; CDR3 DNA: TGTGCCAGCAGCCACCGGGACAGGGATTCACCCCTCCACTTT
J gene: TRBJ1-6; D gene: -; V gene: TRBV5-4; clone size: -; CDR3 protein: CASTYRAGKSSYNSPLHF; CDR3 DNA: TGTGCCAGCACCTATCGGGCAGGGAAAAGCTCCTATAATTCACCCCTCCACTTT
J gene: TRBJ1-6; D gene: -; V gene: TRBV9; clone size: many; CDR3 protein: CASSGGSSYNSPLHF; CDR3 DNA: TGTGCCAGCTCCGGGGGTAGCTCCTATAATTCACCCCTCCACTTT
J gene: TRBJ1-6; D gene: -; V gene: TRBV20-1; clone size: -; CDR3 protein: CSARGGRGGVGNSPLHF; CDR3 DNA: TGCAGTGCTAGAGGGGGCCGCGGAGGGGTAGGGAATTCACCCCTCCACTTT
J gene: TRBJ1-4; D gene: -; V gene: TRBV19; clone size: -; CDR3 protein: CASSIGGYNEKLFF; CDR3 DNA: TGTGCCAGTAGTATCGGGGGTTATAATGAAAAACTGTTTTTT
J gene: TRBJ1-4; D gene: -; V gene: TRBV20-1; clone size: -; CDR3 protein: CSATGTTNEKLFF; CDR3 DNA: TGCAGTGCTACCGGGACGACTAATGAAAAACTGTTTTTT
J gene: TRBJ1-4; D gene: -; V gene: TRBV20-1; clone size: few; CDR3 protein: CSASHPTGEKLFF; CDR3 DNA: TGCAGTGCTAGTCACCCCACGGGAGAAAAACTGTTTTTT
J gene: TRBJ2-7; D gene: -; V gene: TRBV25-1; clone size: -; CDR3 protein: CASSEGGAGGYQPQYF; CDR3 DNA: TGTGCCAGCAGTGAGGGAGGGGCAGGGGGATATCAGCCCCAGTACTTC
J gene: TRBJ2-6; D gene: TRBD1; V gene: TRBV13; clone size: many; CDR3 protein: CASSLDGTVYSGANVLTF; CDR3 DNA: TGTGCCAGCAGCTTAGACGGGACAGTATACTCTGGGGCCAACGTCCTGACTTTC
J gene: TRBJ2-5; D gene: -; V gene: TRBV19; clone size: few; CDR3 protein: CASSLDAGASRETQYF; CDR3 DNA: TGTGCCAGTAGTCTGGATGCGGGGGCCTCTCGAGAGACCCAGTACTTC
J gene: TRBJ2-1; D gene: TRBD2; V gene: TRBV29-1; clone size: -; CDR3 protein: CSVTSGRNYNEQFF; CDR3 DNA: TGCAGCGTAACTAGCGGGAGGAACTACAATGAGCAGTTCTTC
J gene: TRBJ1-6; D gene: -; V gene: TRBV25-1; clone size: many; CDR3 protein: CASSGRGHISPLHF; CDR3 DNA: TGTGCCAGCAGTGGGAGAGGGCACATTTCACCCCTCCACTTT
J gene: TRBJ1-6; D gene: -; V gene: TRBV25-1; clone size: many; CDR3 protein: CASSFEGFSPLHF; CDR3 DNA: TGTGCCAGCAGTTTTGAAGGGTTTTCACCCCTCCACTTT
J gene: TRBJ1-1; D gene: -; V gene: TRBV12-3/TRBV12-4; clone size: -; CDR3 protein: CASSVSRTEAFF; CDR3 DNA: TGTGCCAGCAGCGTCAGTCGCACTGAAGCTTTCTTT